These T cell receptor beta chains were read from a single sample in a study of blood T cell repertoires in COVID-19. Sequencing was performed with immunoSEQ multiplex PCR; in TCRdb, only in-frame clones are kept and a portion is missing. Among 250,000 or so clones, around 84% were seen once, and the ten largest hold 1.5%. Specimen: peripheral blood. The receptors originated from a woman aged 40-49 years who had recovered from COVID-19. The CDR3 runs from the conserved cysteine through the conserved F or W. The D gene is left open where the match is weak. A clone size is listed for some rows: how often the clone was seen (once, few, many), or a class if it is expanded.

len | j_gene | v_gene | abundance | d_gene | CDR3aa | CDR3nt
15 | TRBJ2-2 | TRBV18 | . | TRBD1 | CASSPPGQGPVELFF | TGTGCCAGCTCTCCACCGGGACAGGGTCCTGTGGAGCTGTTTTTT
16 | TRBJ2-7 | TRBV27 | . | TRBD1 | CASRLSGTGILYEQYF | TGTGCCAGCAGGCTATCCGGGACAGGGATTCTCTACGAGCAGTACTTC
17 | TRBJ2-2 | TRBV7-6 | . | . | CASSLRGTGPNTGELFF | TGTGCCAGCAGCTTAAGAGGCACAGGGCCGAACACCGGGGAGCTGTTTTTT
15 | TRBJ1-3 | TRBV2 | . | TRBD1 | CASAQETGGGNTIYF | TGTGCCAGCGCCCAAGAAACAGGGGGAGGAAACACCATATATTTT
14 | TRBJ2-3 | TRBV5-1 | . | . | CASSLAPYTDTQYF | TGCGCCAGCAGCTTGGCCCCCTACACAGATACGCAGTATTTT
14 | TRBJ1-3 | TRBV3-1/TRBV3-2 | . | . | CASSHRDAGNTIYF | TGTGCCAGCAGCCACAGGGATGCGGGAAACACCATATATTTT
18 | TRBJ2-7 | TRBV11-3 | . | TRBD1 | CASSRPDRGTKSTYEQYF | TGTGCCAGCAGCAGACCTGACAGGGGTACCAAGTCAACCTACGAGCAGTACTTC
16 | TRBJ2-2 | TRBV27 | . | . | CASSHRQWSGTGELFF | TGTGCCAGCAGTCACAGACAGTGGTCTGGTACCGGGGAGCTGTTTTTT
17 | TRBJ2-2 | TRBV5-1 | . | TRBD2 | CASSLVSTSGNTGELFF | TGCGCCAGCAGCTTGGTTTCTACTAGCGGGAACACCGGGGAGCTGTTTTTT
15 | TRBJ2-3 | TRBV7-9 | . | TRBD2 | CASSLGGGAPDTQYF | TGTGCCAGCAGCTTAGGCGGGGGGGCCCCAGATACGCAGTATTTT
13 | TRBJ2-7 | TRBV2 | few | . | CASSERTAGPQYF | TGTGCCAGCAGTGAACGTACGGCGGGACCGCAGTACTTC
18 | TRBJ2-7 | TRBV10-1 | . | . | CASSDQVRGPPKENEQYF | TGCGCCAGCAGTGATCAAGTAAGGGGTCCCCCGAAAGAGAATGAGCAGTACTTC
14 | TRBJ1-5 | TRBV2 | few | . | CASSDLQGRQPQHF | TGTGCCAGCAGTGATTTACAGGGCCGGCAGCCCCAGCATTTT
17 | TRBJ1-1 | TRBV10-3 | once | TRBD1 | CAISEGGVRGLNTEAFF | TGTGCCATCAGTGAAGGTGGAGTCAGGGGGCTGAACACTGAAGCTTTCTTT
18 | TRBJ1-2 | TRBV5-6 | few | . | CASSFFTGRVRTNYGYTF | TGTGCCAGCAGCTTTTTTACGGGGAGAGTTCGAACTAACTATGGCTACACCTTC
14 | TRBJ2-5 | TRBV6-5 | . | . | CASSRAHSEETQYF | TGTGCCAGCAGTAGAGCCCACAGTGAAGAGACCCAGTACTTC
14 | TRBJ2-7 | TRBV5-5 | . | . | CASSLEATTYEQYF | TGTGCCAGCAGCTTGGAGGCCACTACCTACGAGCAGTACTTC
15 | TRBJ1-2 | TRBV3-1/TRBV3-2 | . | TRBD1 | CASSDDPGQGYGYTF | TGTGCCAGCAGCGACGACCCGGGACAGGGGTATGGCTACACCTTC
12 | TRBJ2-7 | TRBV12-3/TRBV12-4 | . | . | CARPIGPYEQYF | TGTGCCAGACCGATTGGCCCCTACGAGCAGTACTTC
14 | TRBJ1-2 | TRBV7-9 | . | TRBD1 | CASSLQGTASGYTF | TGTGCCAGCAGCTTACAGGGGACAGCCTCCGGCTACACCTTC
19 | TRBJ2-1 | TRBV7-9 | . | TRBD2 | CASSLPGLAGGPKSNEQFF | TGTGCCAGCAGCTTGCCTGGACTAGCGGGGGGGCCGAAGTCTAATGAGCAGTTCTTC
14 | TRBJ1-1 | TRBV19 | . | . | CASSHDSYNTEAFF | TGTGCCAGTAGTCACGACAGCTATAACACTGAAGCTTTCTTT
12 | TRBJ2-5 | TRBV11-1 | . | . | CASSLVLETQYF | TGTGCCAGCAGCTTAGTTCTGGAGACCCAGTACTTC
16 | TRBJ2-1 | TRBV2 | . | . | CASSAEGGDYYNEQFF | TGTGCCAGCAGTGCGGAAGGGGGGGACTATTACAATGAGCAGTTCTTC
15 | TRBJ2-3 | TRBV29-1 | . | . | CSVPRGTTSTDTQYF | TGCAGCGTTCCTCGGGGGACGACTAGCACAGATACGCAGTATTTT
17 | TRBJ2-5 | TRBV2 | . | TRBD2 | CASRENSLAGGSETQYF | TGTGCCAGCAGAGAAAATAGTCTAGCGGGGGGGTCAGAGACCCAGTACTTC